This T cell receptor beta chain emerged from a study of T cells in Graves' hyperthyroidism and ophthalmopathy. CDR1 and CDR2 (germline): SGHRS, YFSETQ. CDR3 length: 14 residues. Trimming shortened V by 2 bases and J by 7 bases, and 12 bases separated the two germline ends. Researchers took RNA transcripts and amplified the TCR beta CDR3 regions from them. RT-PCR in the first round (using the HTBI primer set) targeted the TCR CDR3. TCRdb redid the calling of the multiplex PCR reads with MiXCR, one entry per CDR3 protein. Here the sample spans roughly 570,000 distinct CDR3 sequences, around 45% being singletons. Exclusion criteria comprised uncontrolled infection, other autoimmune disease, pregnancy or lactation. This clonotype was detected many times.

The TCR sequence derives from an adult woman with Graves' disease, either hyperthyroidism or ophthalmopathy (not recorded which). Sequencing was carried out using peripheral blood or thyroid tissue (not recorded which). V is TRBV5-1 and J is TRBJ2-2; unclear D gene. CDR3 protein: CASSFRADGGELFF. The DNA of the CDR3 is TGCGCCAGCAGCTTCCGGGCCGACGGCGGGGAGCTGTTTTTT.